A single sample gave rise to the 3 T cell receptor beta chains below, sequenced in a study of blood T cell repertoires in COVID-19. The repertoire was sequenced with immunoSEQ multiplex PCR; TCRdb's copy has only in-frame clones and lacks some. This sample yields about 28,000 clones, of which around 92% are seen a single time; 0.75% to 0.85% belongs to the top ten. The sequenced sample consisted of peripheral blood. Source of these receptors: an older woman with COVID-19, enrolled during active disease.

The V call is TRBV6-5, the J call TRBJ2-5; TRBD1 matches at 9 bases. Germline loops: CDR1 MNHEY, CDR2 SVGAGI. V was clipped by 4 bases and J by 4 bases; unmatched bases: 10. There are 16 residues in the CDR3. CDR3 region: CASSFFRQGGTETQYF. The CDR3, as DNA: TGTGCCAGCAGTTTTTTCCGACAGGGGGGAACAGAGACCCAGTACTTC.

The chain links TRBV12-3 or TRBV12-4 to TRBJ2-1, with no clear D. This CDR3 comprises 12 residues. Trimming took 1 base from V and 7 from J, leaving 5 bases between them. Here the CDR3 reads CASSLVQNEQFF. For the CDR3, the DNA is TGTGCCAGCAGTTTAGTACAGAATGAGCAGTTCTTC.

This rearrangement joins TRBV12-1 to TRBJ1-2; the DNA was not used to check the table's D call, TRBD1. TRBV12-1 is assigned pseudogene status. This CDR3 contains 17 residues. CDR3 sequence reads: CASSPAPATDRPYGYTF. Here the CDR3 DNA reads TGTGCCAGCAGCCCCGCACCCGCGACCGACAGACCCTATGGCTACACCTTC.